This entry features one TCR beta chain sequence. The sample belongs to a study of blood T cell repertoires in COVID-19. The CDR3 sequence is 15 residues long. In germline, CDR1 is MDHEN, CDR2 SYDVKM. Losses at the gene ends were 4 bases for V and 4 bases for J; bases not matched to a gene: 6. The assay was immunoSEQ multiplex PCR, and TCRdb's table has in-frame clones only and misses some. The top ten hold about 1.7% of the sample, which has 140,000 or so clones, 88% seen once. V and J are TRBV28 and TRBJ1-3; 8 bases match TRBD1. The specimen was peripheral blood. This clonotype was obtained from a woman aged 45-65 years with acute or convalescent COVID-19. CDR3 sequence reads: CASSSGGVSGNTIYF. The CDR3, as DNA: TGTGCCAGCAGTTCAGGGGGCGTGTCCGGAAACACCATATATTTT.